This T cell receptor beta chain was recorded in a study of T cell responses to AZD1222 COVID-19 vaccine. Overall study results and limits: The span of vaccine-associated CD4 TCRs extended across spike, with dominance at 160-218 and 743-854.

The V end was cut by 0 bases, the J end by 9 bases, with 6 bases between. Per the germline V gene, CDR1 is ENHRY and CDR2 is SYGVKD. The CDR3 consists of 13 residues. A word on this clone: Its antigen is not identified.

Sequenced by immunoSEQ multiplex PCR; TCRdb stores in-frame clones only, minus some. The sample consists of about 120,000 clones, about 90% of them appearing once. The source of this sequence is an adult in good health. The source was peripheral blood, collected on day 0 of AZD1222 vaccination. The rearrangement joins TRBV10-3 to TRBJ1-6, with no clear D. The CDR3, as DNA: TGTGCCATCAGTGAGTCAGGCCTTTCACCCCTCCACTTT. Amino acids: CAISESGLSPLHF.